This TCR beta chain was captured in a study of blood T cell repertoires in COVID-19. Turning to the study itself: PBMCs, B-cell-depleted T cells, or T cells provided the cDNA or gDNA that made up the material.

Per germline, CDR1 LNHDA and CDR2 SQIVND (reference sequence). The V end was cut by 9 bases, the J end by 3 bases, with 12 bases between. The CDR3 has 13 residues. Authors' data handling: It was from reference gene primer amplification that nucleated cell counts were estimated. Only in-frame clones appear in the TCRdb table, and some are missing; sequencing was by immunoSEQ multiplex PCR. D and trimming were read from the DNA, whereas the V and J calls and clone size are those reported in that table. The profile shows 200,000 to 250,000 clones, around three quarters of them singletons. The origin of this receptor is a woman in her 70s with acute or convalescent COVID-19. The rearrangement links TRBV19 to TRBJ2-4; a possible D gene is TRBD2 (6 bases). Sequencing was performed on peripheral blood. The DNA of the CDR3 is TGTGCCAGGACAGACGGGGGCAAAAACATTCAGTACTTC. Its translation is CARTDGGKNIQYF.